Listed here are 16 T cell receptor beta chains from one sample, sequenced in a study of Graves' ophthalmopathy and Graves' hyperthyroidism. Amplification targeted the TCR beta CDR3 regions, with RNA transcripts as the source material. HTBI primers were used in a first-round RT-PCR, which preceded a second-round multiplex PCR. MiXCR, applied by TCRdb to the multiplex PCR reads, yields one record per CDR3 protein. The sample contains 650,000 to 800,000 distinct CDR3 sequences, roughly 39% of which appear only once. Sequenced material: peripheral blood. These receptor sequences come from an adult man with Graves' ophthalmopathy.

The sample holds many counts of this clonotype. This chain joins TRBV20-1 and TRBJ2-7, with TRBD1 matching over 8 bases. Germline lookup yields CDR1 DFQATT and CDR2 SNEGSKA (reference sequence). CDR3 size: 13 residues. The V and J ends lost 1 base and 1 base, in that order; junction bases with no gene match: 0. Written as DNA, the CDR3 is TGCAGTGCTAGAGGGACAGGGTCCTACGAGCAGTACTTC. It specifies CSARGTGSYEQYF.

This clonotype was observed a few times. This chain links TRBV25-1 with TRBJ2-1, with D unclear. The CDR3 loop spans 11 amino acids. Trimming stripped 8 bases from V and 8 bases from J, with 10 bases between. CDR1 is MGHDK, CDR2 SYGVNS, per germline. As DNA, the CDR3 is TGTGCCAGCGCGGTAGGCGATGAGCAGTTCTTC. Protein sequence: CASAVGDEQFF.

Concerning this clonotype itself: Given a much more abundant clone one base away, this may be a read error. The V gene is TRBV15, the J gene TRBJ1-4, with unresolved D. Germline CDR1 and CDR2: LNHNV and YYDKDF (reference sequence). Trimming stripped 0 bases from V and 8 bases from J, with 7 bases between. The CDR3 length is 13 residues. Written as DNA, the CDR3 is TGTGCCACCAGCAGAGAGTCGGAGGAAAAACTGTTTTTT. It translates to CATSRESEEKLFF.

The chain has TRBV30 and TRBJ2-5; tentatively, D is TRBD1 or TRBD2 (5 bases each). Per germline, CDR1 GTSNPN and CDR2 SVGIG (reference sequence). The V gene lost 2 bases and the J gene lost 2 bases, with 12 bases spanning the gap. The CDR3 covers 14 residues. CDR3 sequence reads: CAWSSKGRQETQYF. In DNA, the CDR3 is TGTGCCTGGAGTTCGAAGGGGAGACAAGAGACCCAGTACTTC.

This clonotype was counted at least ten times. The rearrangement uses TRBV9 and TRBJ1-2; no definite D call. Per germline, CDR1 SGDLS and CDR2 YYNGEE. V was clipped by 6 bases and J by 3 bases, with 9 bases between them. The CDR3 loop spans 12 amino acids. Written as DNA, the CDR3 is TGTGCCAGCACCGGGGTGGACTATGGCTACACCTTC. Its protein product is CASTGVDYGYTF.

Only a few counts were recorded for this clonotype. The chain recombines TRBV3-1 with TRBJ2-5; D might be TRBD2 (7 bases). The germline V and J ends were trimmed by 7 bases and 5 bases, with 20 bases remaining between them. This CDR3 contains 15 residues. Germline V gene lookup returns CDR1 LGHDT and CDR2 YNNKEL (reference sequence). The CDR3 reads CASTPGGGREETQYF. In nucleotides, the CDR3 is TGTGCCAGCACCCCTGGGGGCGGGAGAGAGGAGACCCAGTACTTC.

This clonotype appeared many times. The chain joins TRBV7-3 to TRBJ2-7, with 8 nucleotides matching TRBD2. Germline-derived CDR1 and CDR2 are SGHTA and FQGTGA. The CDR3 runs 16 residues. V shed 0 bases and J 4 bases; nucleotides not matched to a gene: 8. The CDR3 protein is CASSLTPSSGRYEQYF. The CDR3 region has the DNA TGTGCCAGCAGCTTAACCCCGTCTAGCGGGCGTTACGAGCAGTACTTC.

This clonotype was seen at least ten times. The rearrangement joins TRBV9 to TRBJ2-7; 7 positions agree with TRBD1. CDR1 is SGDLS and CDR2 is YYNGEE in the germline V gene. The CDR3 runs to 15 residues. V lost 3 bases, J lost 0 bases, and 6 bases stayed unmatched. CDR3 loop: CASSARGTDSYEQYF. The DNA for the CDR3 is TGTGCCAGCAGCGCCAGGGGGACCGACTCCTACGAGCAGTACTTC.

The chain has TRBV19 and TRBJ2-5; possible D gene TRBD1, 5 bases. V gave up 7 bases and J gave up 1 base, with 13 bases separating them. Germline CDR1 is LNHDA and CDR2 is SQIVND (reference sequence). This CDR3 region has 14 residues. CDR3 nucleotides: TGTGCCAGTACCGCCGCTGGGGCCCAAGAGACCCAGTACTTC. Protein product: CASTAAGAQETQYF.

This clonotype was seen a single time. The junction and the germline gene differ at one end; a read error may be behind it. The V gene is TRBV25-1, the J gene TRBJ2-5; perhaps TRBD1 as D (5 bases). This CDR3 has 16 amino acids. Germline assignment: CDR1 MGHDK and CDR2 SYGVNS. The CDR3 DNA is TGTGCCTGCAGTGTCCCACATGGGGCGTCCGGGGAGACCCAGTACTTC. It is translated as CACSVPHGASGETQYF.

With respect to this clonotype: Germline and junction disagree at one end, which may indicate a read error. The chain employs TRBV10-3 and TRBJ1-2, with D possibly TRBD1 on 6 matching bases. The CDR3 runs 17 residues. Germline CDR1 and CDR2: ENHRY and SYGVKD. The CDR3 is CASSERGGTTLNYGYTF. For the CDR3, the DNA is TGTGCCAGCAGTGAGAGAGGGGGAACGACCTTAAACTATGGCTACACCTTC.

The chain joins TRBV29-1 to TRBJ1-2; possible D gene TRBD1, 6 bases. Trimming cost V 8 bases and J 4 bases, with 17 bases left between them. Germline-derived CDR1 and CDR2 are SQVTM and ANQGSEA. The CDR3 runs to 13 residues. CDR3 amino acids: CSHATDSPYGYTF. The CDR3 DNA sequence: TGCAGCCACGCCACGGACAGCCCCTATGGCTACACCTTC. The complete variable domain, with remaining parts taken from reference TRBV29-1 and TRBJ1-2, reads SAVISQKPSRDICQRGTSLTIQCQVDSQVTMMFWYRQQPGQSLTLIATANQGSEATYESGFVIDKFPISRPNLTFSTLTVSNMSPEDSSIYLCSHATDSPYGYTFGSGTRLTVV.

The table lists this clonotype with many counts. The gene calls are TRBV19 and TRBJ1-5; tentatively, D is TRBD1 (5 bases). V lost 4 bases, J lost 6 bases, and 16 bases lay in between. Germline CDR1 is LNHDA and CDR2 is SQIVND (reference sequence). CDR3 length equals 15 residues. CDR3 coding DNA: TGTGCCAGTAGTAGTTGGGGGACGATCGTTCAGCCCCAGCATTTT. Encoded protein: CASSSWGTIVQPQHF.

This clonotype has a count of ten or more. The gene calls are TRBV29-1 and TRBJ2-5; D is perhaps TRBD1 (6 bases). Germline V gene sequence: CDR1 SQVTM, CDR2 ANQGSEA. Trimming removed 2 bases from V and 2 bases from J, with 12 bases in between. This CDR3 has 14 residues. The CDR3 DNA reads as TGCAGCGTTGAATCGCCCGGGACACAAGAGACCCAGTACTTC. It codes for CSVESPGTQETQYF.

A remark on this clonotype: It may be a read error: a sequence one base away is much more abundant. Here the CDR3 omits its conserved ending phenylalanine or tryptophan, so a read error is the likely source. The DNA is omitted, as the CDR3 cannot be located on it reliably, and the CDR3 follows TCRdb's listing. V usage is TRBV7-2 and J usage is TRBJ2-5; whether TRBD2, the table's D call, matches the DNA was not checked. From its first to its last residue, the CDR3 has 12 amino acids. Per the germline V gene, CDR1 is SGHTA and CDR2 is FQGNSA. CDR3 in amino acids: CASSLAGTQKYL.

About this clonotype: The junction departs from the called germline gene at one end, perhaps through a read error. The V and J genes are TRBV25-1 and TRBJ1-4; tentative D call: TRBD1 (6 bases). The germline V gene has CDR1 MGHDK and CDR2 SYGVNS. This CDR3 region has 14 residues. In DNA, the CDR3 is TGTGCCAGCAGTTTACAGGGTTATGGTGAAAAATTGTTTTTT. Encoded protein: CASSLQGYGEKLFF.